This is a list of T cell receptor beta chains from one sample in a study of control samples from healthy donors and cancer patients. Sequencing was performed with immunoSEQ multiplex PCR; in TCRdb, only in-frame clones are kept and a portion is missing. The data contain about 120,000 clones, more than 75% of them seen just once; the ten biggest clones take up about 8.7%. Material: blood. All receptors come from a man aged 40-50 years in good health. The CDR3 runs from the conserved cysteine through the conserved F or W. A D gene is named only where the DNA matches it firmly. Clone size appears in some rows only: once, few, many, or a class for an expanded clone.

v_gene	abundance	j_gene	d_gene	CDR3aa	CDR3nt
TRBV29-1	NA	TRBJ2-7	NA	CSVGAGSSYEQYF	TGCAGCGTTGGTGCAGGGTCCTCCTACGAGCAGTACTTC
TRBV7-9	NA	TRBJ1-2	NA	CASSYRGNYGYTF	TGTGCCAGCAGCTATAGGGGTAACTATGGCTACACCTTC
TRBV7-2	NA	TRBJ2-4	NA	CASSFGFSRTNQYF	TGTGCCAGCAGCTTCGGCTTTTCCAGGACAAATCAGTACTTC
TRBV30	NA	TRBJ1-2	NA	CAHSRAQRDYTF	TGTGCCCACAGCCGGGCTCAGAGAGACTACACCTTC
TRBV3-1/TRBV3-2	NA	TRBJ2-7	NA	CASSQGWWEQYF	TGTGCCAGCAGCCAAGGGTGGTGGGAGCAGTACTTC
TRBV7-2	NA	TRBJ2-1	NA	CASSVGYEQFF	TGTGCCAGCAGCGTAGGGTATGAGCAGTTCTTC
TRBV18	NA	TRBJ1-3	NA	CASSPGSSGNTIYF	TGTGCCAGCTCGCCAGGAAGCTCTGGAAACACCATATATTTT
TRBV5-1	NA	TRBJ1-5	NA	CASSTGGAYQPQHF	TGCGCCAGCAGCACGGGGGGGGCATATCAGCCCCAGCATTTT
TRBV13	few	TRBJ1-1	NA	CASSLGDTALDTEAFF	TGTGCCAGCAGCTTAGGAGACACCGCCTTGGACACTGAAGCTTTCTTT
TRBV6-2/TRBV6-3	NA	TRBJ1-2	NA	CASSYWPSTNGYTF	TGTGCCAGCAGTTACTGGCCCAGCACCAATGGCTACACCTTC
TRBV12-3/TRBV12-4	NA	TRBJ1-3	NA	CASNLGGHTIYF	TGTGCCAGCAACTTAGGTGGGCACACCATATATTTT
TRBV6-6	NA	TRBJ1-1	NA	CAAWAPWGEAFF	TGTGCCGCTTGGGCACCCTGGGGTGAAGCTTTCTTT
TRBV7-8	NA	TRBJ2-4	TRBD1	CASSSPVWQGAAKNIQYF	TGTGCCAGCAGCTCCCCCGTATGGCAGGGGGCAGCCAAAAACATTCAGTACTTC
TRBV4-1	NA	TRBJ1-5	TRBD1	CASSQSGQASNQPQHF	TGCGCCAGCAGCCAATCGGGACAGGCTAGCAATCAGCCCCAGCATTTT
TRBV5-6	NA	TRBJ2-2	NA	CASNLGAGELFF	TGTGCCAGCAACCTGGGGGCGGGGGAGCTGTTTTTT
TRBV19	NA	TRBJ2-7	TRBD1	CASSKTDRGFYEQYF	TGTGCCAGTAGCAAAACGGACAGGGGATTCTACGAGCAGTACTTC
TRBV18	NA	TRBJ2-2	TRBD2	CASSRSLAGGMNTGELFF	TGTGCCAGCTCACGATCCCTAGCGGGGGGCATGAACACCGGGGAGCTGTTTTTT
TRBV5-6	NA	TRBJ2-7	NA	CASIMRAVTYEQYF	TGTGCCAGCATCATGAGGGCAGTTACCTACGAGCAGTACTTC
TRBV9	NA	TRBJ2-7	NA	CASSDGVSYEQYF	TGTGCCAGCAGCGACGGGGTCTCCTACGAGCAGTACTTC
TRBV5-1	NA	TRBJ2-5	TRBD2	CASSLGSGGAFETQYF	TGCGCCAGCAGCTTGGGGAGCGGGGGGGCCTTCGAGACCCAGTACTTC
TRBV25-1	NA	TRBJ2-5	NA	CASSEYVRGVQETQYF	TGTGCCAGCAGTGAATATGTGAGGGGTGTGCAAGAGACCCAGTACTTC
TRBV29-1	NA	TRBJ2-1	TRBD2	CSGGGVRSGGLDNEQFF	TGCAGCGGCGGTGGGGTTAGGTCGGGGGGATTGGACAATGAGCAGTTCTTC
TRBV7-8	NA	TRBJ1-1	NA	CASNSMNTEAFF	TGTGCCAGCAACAGCATGAACACTGAAGCTTTCTTT
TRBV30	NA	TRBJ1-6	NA	CAWGSRQSPLHF	TGTGCCTGGGGGTCGAGGCAATCACCCCTCCACTTT
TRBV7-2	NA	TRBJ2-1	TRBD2	CASLQQRGYNEQFF	TGTGCCAGTTTACAACAGCGGGGGTACAATGAGCAGTTCTTC
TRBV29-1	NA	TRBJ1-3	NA	CSVEPVGGNTIYF	TGCAGCGTTGAGCCGGTGGGAGGAAACACCATATATTTT
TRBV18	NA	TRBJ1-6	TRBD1	CASTLEYRGNNSPLHF	TGTGCCAGCACGCTTGAATACAGGGGCAATAATTCACCCCTCCACTTT
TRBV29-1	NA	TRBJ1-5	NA	CSARDTSNQPQHF	TGCAGCGCCCGGGACACTAGCAATCAGCCCCAGCATTTT
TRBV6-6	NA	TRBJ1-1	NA	CASSYPITANTEAFF	TGTGCCAGCAGTTACCCTATCACCGCGAACACTGAAGCTTTCTTT
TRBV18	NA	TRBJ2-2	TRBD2	CASSPPGLLTGELFF	TGTGCCAGCTCACCCCCGGGACTACTGACCGGGGAGCTGTTTTTT
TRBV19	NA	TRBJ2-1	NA	CASSIQDNEQFF	TGTGCCAGTAGTATTCAGGACAATGAGCAGTTCTTC
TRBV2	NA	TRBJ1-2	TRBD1	CASRRTGEGGYTF	TGTGCCAGCAGGAGGACAGGGGAGGGTGGCTACACCTTC
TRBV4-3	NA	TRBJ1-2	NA	CASSQDSQGRGYTF	TGCGCCAGCAGCCAAGATTCACAGGGACGGGGCTACACCTTC
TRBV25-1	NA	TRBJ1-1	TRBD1	CASSAGGGWTEAFF	TGTGCCAGCAGCGCAGGGGGCGGATGGACTGAAGCTTTCTTT
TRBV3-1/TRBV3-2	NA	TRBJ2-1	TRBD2	CASSQGVAGPNNEQFF	TGTGCCAGCAGCCAAGGGGTAGCGGGGCCAAACAATGAGCAGTTCTTC
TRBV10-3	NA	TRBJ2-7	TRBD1	CAISVRDRGIWEQYF	TGTGCCATCAGTGTACGGGACAGGGGGATCTGGGAGCAGTACTTC
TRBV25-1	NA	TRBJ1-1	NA	CASSRQPGDTEAFF	TGTGCCAGCAGTCGGCAACCGGGGGACACTGAAGCTTTCTTT
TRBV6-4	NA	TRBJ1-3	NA	CASTNLGNTIYF	TGTGCCAGCACTAACCTTGGAAACACCATATATTTT
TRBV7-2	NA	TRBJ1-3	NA	CASSLVGQSFGNTIYF	TGTGCCAGCAGCTTAGTTGGACAGAGTTTCGGAAACACCATATATTTT
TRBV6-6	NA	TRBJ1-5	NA	CASSYSSPGGGRPQHF	TGTGCCAGCAGTTACTCGAGCCCTGGTGGGGGTAGGCCCCAGCATTTT
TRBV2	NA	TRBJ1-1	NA	CASSGTVEAFF	TGTGCCAGCAGTGGGACAGTAGAAGCTTTCTTT
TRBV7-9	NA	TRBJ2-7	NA	CASSVNLHSYEQYF	TGTGCCAGCAGCGTTAACTTACACTCCTACGAGCAGTACTTC